The 27 T cell receptor beta chains given below trace back to one sample, sequenced in a study of cytotoxic CD8 clonotypes in ibrutinib-treated CLL. Measured with immunoSEQ multiplex PCR; TCRdb has only the in-frame clones, and not every one. The table has approximately 100,000 clones, approximately 58% seen once. Material: PBMCs, obtained after 24 months of ibrutinib treatment. The receptors were gathered from a human donor with chronic lymphocytic leukemia.

The chain combines TRBV11-3 with TRBJ2-1; TRBD1 is a possible D gene (5 bases). The CDR3 is made up of 14 amino acids. The ends were cut back, 2 bases at V and 1 base at J, with 6 bases in the middle. CDR1 and CDR2 (germline): SGHNT, YENEEA. The CDR3 DNA reads as TGTGCCAGCAGCTTACAGGGTTCCTACAATGAGCAGTTCTTC. Translating it yields CASSLQGSYNEQFF. Supplemented by reference TRBV11-3 and TRBJ2-1, the full variable domain reads EAGVVQSPRYKIIEKKQPVAFWCNPISGHNTLYWYLQNLGQGPELLIRYENEEAVDDSQLPKDRFSAERLKGVDSTLKIQPAELGDSAVYLCASSLQGSYNEQFFGPGTRLTVL.

Many counts were recorded for this clone. At one of its ends the junction is not consistent with the germline gene, which may arise from a read error. V usage is TRBV7-7 and J usage is TRBJ2-5; D is ambiguous. The CDR3 sequence is 13 residues long. Germline V gene data show CDR1 as SSHAT and CDR2 as FNYEAQ (reference sequence). The CDR3 sequence: CASSYGPQETQYF. CDR3 in DNA: TGTGCTAGCAGTTATGGACCCCAAGAGACCCAGTACTTC. Together with reference TRBV7-7 and TRBJ2-5, the CDR3 gives the full variable domain: GAGVSQSPRYKVTKRGQDVTLRCDPISSHATLYWYQQALGQGPEFLTYFNYEAQPDKSGLPSDRFSAERPEGSISTLTIQRTEQRDSAMYRCASSYGPQETQYFGPGTRLLVL.

This clone was observed a handful of times. The rearrangement uses TRBV5-1 and TRBJ1-6; D remains ambiguous. Germline V gene lookup returns CDR1 SGHRS and CDR2 YFSETQ. The V and J ends lost 0 bases and 6 bases respectively, with 4 bases between them. CDR3 length equals 13 residues. CDR3 sequence reads: CASSLAINSPLHF. CDR3 DNA: TGCGCCAGCAGCTTGGCCATTAATTCACCCCTCCACTTT.

This clone was detected a few times. Written as DNA, the CDR3 is TGTGCCAGCAGCTTAGTTGACGAGCAGTACTTC. It is translated as CASSLVDEQYF. The chain links TRBV7-8 to TRBJ2-7; D unresolved. Trimming took 1 base from V and 5 from J, leaving 3 bases between them. CDR1 is SGHVS, CDR2 FQNEAQ, per germline. The CDR3 totals 11 residues.

This clone was counted only a few times. This sequence joins TRBV18 and TRBJ2-7; D perhaps matches TRBD2 (7 bases). The CDR3 contains 15 residues. V dropped 3 bases and J dropped 6 bases, with 18 bases sitting between them. Germline-derived CDR1 and CDR2 are KGHSH and LQKENI. CDR3 sequence: CASSPMGGPGTEQYF. Here the CDR3 DNA reads TGTGCCAGCTCACCCATGGGGGGGCCAGGAACCGAGCAGTACTTC. The complete variable domain, with remaining parts taken from reference TRBV18 and TRBJ2-7, reads NAGVMQNPRHLVRRRGQEARLRCSPMKGHSHVYWYRQLPEEGLKFMVYLQKENIIDESGMPKERFSAEFPKEGPSILRIQQVVRGDSAAYFCASSPMGGPGTEQYFGPGTRLTVT.

The chain carries TRBV29-1 and TRBJ1-5; a weak D match, TRBD1 (5 bases). The CDR3 runs to 17 residues. With 0 bases removed from V and 7 bases from J, the gap between germline ends came to 22 bases. The germline gives CDR1 SQVTM, CDR2 ANQGSEA. Here the CDR3 reads CSVEDLPFRGRWQPQHF. The CDR3 coding sequence is TGCAGCGTTGAAGATCTCCCCTTCCGGGGGAGATGGCAGCCCCAGCATTTT. Full variable domain (outside the CDR3, taken from reference TRBV29-1 and TRBJ1-5): SAVISQKPSRDICQRGTSLTIQCQVDSQVTMMFWYRQQPGQSLTLIATANQGSEATYESGFVIDKFPISRPNLTFSTLTVSNMSPEDSSIYLCSVEDLPFRGRWQPQHFGDGTRLSIL.

This chain links TRBV28 with TRBJ2-1; unclear D gene. CDR3 size: 13 residues. V was shortened by 4 bases and J by 10 bases, with 14 bases between the two germline ends. Germline assignment: CDR1 MDHEN and CDR2 SYDVKM. CDR3 DNA: TGTGCCAGCAGTTCTCAGCCAACGAAGGAGCAGTTCTTC. Its protein is CASSSQPTKEQFF.

The chain employs TRBV7-3 and TRBJ2-5; 14 bases are a match to TRBD2. From germline, CDR1 is SGHTA and CDR2 FQGTGA. The CDR3 consists of 18 residues. With 4 bases clipped from V and 6 bases from J, the junction kept 13 bases outside the gene matches. The CDR3 region has the DNA TGTGCCAGCAGCTCGACCGGGACTAGCGGGGGCGGAGGGAAGACCCAGTACTTC. It translates to CASSSTGTSGGGGKTQYF.

The V and J genes are TRBV19 and TRBJ2-4, with a weak D call TRBD1 (6 bases). Trimming shortened V by 0 bases and J by 5 bases, and 8 bases separated the two germline ends. Germline V gene lookup returns CDR1 LNHDA and CDR2 SQIVND (reference sequence). The CDR3 sequence is 14 residues long. The CDR3 here is CASSIEGAQNIQYF. In nucleotides, the CDR3 is TGTGCCAGTAGTATAGAGGGGGCTCAAAACATTCAGTACTTC. Variable domain in full (rest from reference TRBV19 and TRBJ2-4): DGGITQSPKYLFRKEGQNVTLSCEQNLNHDAMYWYRQDPGQGLRLIYYSQIVNDFQKGDIAEGYSVSREKKESFPLTVTSAQKNPTAFYLCASSIEGAQNIQYFGAGTRLSVL.

CDR3 coding DNA: TGTGCCAGCAGACGCGACATAGACTATGGCTACACCTTC. Its protein product is CASRRDIDYGYTF. The chain has TRBV6-6 and TRBJ1-2; no firm D call. Trimming removed 6 bases at V and 3 bases at J, with 11 bases between. Germline CDR1 MNHNY, CDR2 SVGAGI (reference sequence). CDR3 length: 13 residues.

The chain combines TRBV30 with TRBJ1-2, with TRBD1 matching over 7 bases. Germline-derived CDR1 and CDR2 are GTSNPN and SVGIG (reference sequence). The trim removed 5 bases at V and 8 bases at J, leaving 11 bases unmatched. The CDR3 has 13 residues. CDR3 region: CAWGETGPGGYTF. CDR3 coding DNA: TGTGCCTGGGGAGAGACAGGGCCTGGGGGCTACACCTTC. The full variable domain, its missing parts supplied by reference TRBV30 and TRBJ1-2, is SQTIHQWPATLVQPVGSPLSLECTVEGTSNPNLYWYRQAAGRGLQLLFYSVGIGQISSEVPQNLSASRPQDRQFILSSKKLLLSDSGFYLCAWGETGPGGYTFGSGTRLTVV.

The genes are TRBV19 and TRBJ1-5, with a tentative D call TRBD1 (6 bases). This CDR3 contains 12 residues. Germline loops: CDR1 LNHDA, CDR2 SQIVND (reference sequence). The V and J ends lost 9 bases and 12 bases respectively, with 18 bases between them. As DNA, the CDR3 is TGTGCCAGGTCGGGGGGCAGAGGGAGCCAGCATTTT. Translating gives CARSGGRGSQHF.

The V call is TRBV13, the J call TRBJ1-1; 7 bases are shared with TRBD1. V lost 7 bases to trimming and J lost 1 base; unmatched junction nucleotides: 6. The CDR3 runs 14 residues. The germline V gene has CDR1 PRHDT and CDR2 FYEKMQ (reference sequence). Written as DNA, the CDR3 is TGTGCCAGCAAGGTGGGACAGTCGAACACTGAAGCTTTCTTT. It translates to CASKVGQSNTEAFF.

The chain has TRBV6-7 and TRBJ2-5; D possibly matches TRBD1 or TRBD2 (6 bases each). TRBV6-7 is annotated as an ORF whose role is uncertain. The CDR3 spans 15 residues. The V end was cut by 8 bases, the J end by 5 bases, with 21 bases between. The CDR3 bases are TGTGCCAGCGATATCGAAGGGGGGCCGGGGGAGACCCAGTACTTC. Amino acid sequence: CASDIEGGPGETQYF.

This clone has more than one count but fewer than ten. The rearrangement links TRBV15 to TRBJ2-7; no clear D. Trimming stripped 2 bases from V and 0 bases from J, with 8 bases between. The CDR3 extends over 14 amino acids. The germline V gene has CDR1 LNHNV and CDR2 YYDKDF (reference sequence). CDR3 sequence (DNA): TGTGCCACCAGCAGACAGGCTGACTCCTACGAGCAGTACTTC. This sequence encodes CATSRQADSYEQYF.

V usage is TRBV4-3 and J usage is TRBJ1-6, with D possibly TRBD1 on 5 matching bases. This CDR3 contains 15 residues. The ends were cut back, 4 bases at V and 7 bases at J, with 14 bases in the middle. The V gene's germline CDR1 is LGHNA and CDR2 YSLEER. This CDR3 reads CASSPGAEKNSPLHF. The CDR3 nucleotides read TGCGCCAGCAGCCCTGGGGCAGAGAAGAATTCACCCCTCCACTTT.

The genes are TRBV19 and TRBJ1-2; D is unresolved. CDR1 is LNHDA and CDR2 is SQIVND in the germline V gene (reference sequence). The CDR3 is 15 residues long. The V and J ends lost 3 bases and 0 bases respectively, with 11 bases between them. This chain's CDR3 is CASSIKVGANYGYTF. The CDR3, as DNA: TGTGCCAGTAGTATTAAGGTCGGAGCTAACTATGGCTACACCTTC.

This clone was counted only a few times. The J gene is TRBJ2-7, the V gene TRBV18; D not resolved. V dropped 5 bases and J dropped 6 bases, with 11 bases sitting between them. Germline CDR1 reads KGHSH; CDR2 reads LQKENI. The CDR3 totals 12 residues. Written as DNA, the CDR3 is TGTGCCAGCTCAACAAAGGGTGGCGAGCAGTACTTC. Amino acids: CASSTKGGEQYF.

This clone was counted between two and nine times. J is TRBJ1-1 and V is TRBV6-6; TRBD1 matches at 8 bases. The V gene's germline CDR1 is MNHNY and CDR2 SVGAGI (reference sequence). CDR3 length: 12 amino acids. J was trimmed by 8 bases and V by 7 bases; bases with no gene match: 6. Here the CDR3 reads CASKTTGVEAFF. The CDR3 DNA reads as TGTGCCAGCAAAACGACAGGGGTAGAAGCTTTCTTT.

This clone occurred once. V and J are TRBV19 and TRBJ1-2; 9 nucleotides align to TRBD1. Germline lookup yields CDR1 LNHDA and CDR2 SQIVND (reference sequence). The V segment lost 0 bases and the J segment 2 bases; nucleotides outside the gene matches: 7. The CDR3 is 17 amino acids. The CDR3 spells CASSIEGQGRINYGYTF. The CDR3 DNA follows: TGTGCCAGTAGTATAGAGGGACAGGGAAGGATCAACTATGGCTACACCTTC.

This chain joins TRBV29-1 and TRBJ2-1; possible D gene TRBD2, 7 bases. This CDR3 region has 13 residues. V lost 4 bases and J lost 10, with 17 bases in between. Germline CDR1 and CDR2: SQVTM and ANQGSEA. The CDR3 DNA sequence: TGCAGCGTTGGCGGGGGCCCTATGGGAGAGCAGTTCTTC. Its translation: CSVGGGPMGEQFF.

This chain uses TRBV30 with TRBJ1-1, with no clear D. The germline V and J ends were trimmed by 0 bases and 4 bases, with 15 bases remaining between them. The germline V gene encodes CDR1 GTSNPN and CDR2 SVGIG (reference sequence). The CDR3 is 15 amino acids. The CDR3 nucleotides are TGTGCCTGGAGTGTAGGAAGAACGGTCAGCACTGAAGCTTTCTTT. Translating gives CAWSVGRTVSTEAFF.

This clone was detected many times. This chain uses TRBV18 with TRBJ2-7; D might be TRBD1 or TRBD2, each matching 6 bases. The germline V gene encodes CDR1 KGHSH and CDR2 LQKENI. V lost 8 bases to trimming and J lost 5 bases, with 16 bases between them. The CDR3 is 13 residues long. The CDR3 sequence: CASRGDSLNEQYF. CDR3 nucleotide sequence: TGTGCCAGCAGGGGGGATTCTCTCAACGAGCAGTACTTC.

This chain connects TRBV5-6 to TRBJ1-1; D ambiguous. Trimming left V 6 bases short and J 1 base short, with 10 bases between. Germline V lookup: CDR1 SGHDT, CDR2 YYEEEE. The CDR3 runs to 13 residues. CDR3 nucleotides: TGTGCCAGCAAGTATAGAGCGAACACTGAAGCTTTCTTT. It specifies CASKYRANTEAFF.

J is TRBJ2-3 and V is TRBV6-6; 8 positions match TRBD2. The germline V gene encodes CDR1 MNHNY and CDR2 SVGAGI (reference sequence). CDR3 length: 16 residues. V was pared by 5 bases and J by 2 bases, with 9 bases of the junction left unmatched. The CDR3 DNA reads TGTGCCAGCAGTACCCGAGGGACTAGAGCCACAGATACGCAGTATTTT. Translated, it gives CASSTRGTRATDTQYF.

The rearrangement uses TRBV30 and TRBJ2-1; 8 positions agree with TRBD1. Germline loops: CDR1 GTSNPN, CDR2 SVGIG (reference sequence). J was trimmed by 6 bases and V by 0 bases; bases with no gene match: 10. CDR3 length: 16 amino acids. The CDR3 bases are TGTGCCTGGAGTGTAGAAGGGACAGGTAATCGCAATGAGCAGTTCTTC. Amino acid sequence: CAWSVEGTGNRNEQFF.

This clone was counted only a few times. This chain uses TRBV5-1 with TRBJ2-2, with D tentatively TRBD1 or TRBD2 (5 bases each). V was clipped by 0 bases and J by 1 base, with 10 bases between them. Germline V gene data show CDR1 as SGHRS and CDR2 as YFSETQ. The CDR3 loop spans 16 amino acids. CDR3 in amino acids: CASSLDGALNTGELFF. The DNA of the CDR3 is TGCGCCAGCAGCTTGGACGGGGCCTTGAACACCGGGGAGCTGTTTTTT.